This T cell receptor beta chain is from a study of T-cell reconstitution after alpha-beta-depleted transplantation in children. Germline V CDR1 and CDR2: LGHNA, YNFKEQ. Trimming stripped 1 base from V and 3 bases from J, with 13 bases between. This CDR3 has 15 residues. Unique molecular identifiers were used in preparing the TCRbeta library. TCRdb reprocessed the PCR reads via MiXCR and lists one record per CDR3 protein. The sample has hundreds of thousands of distinct CDR3 sequences, around 13% seen once; the top ten hold 0.79%. This clonotype has a single count. The chain recombines TRBV4-2 with TRBJ2-7; D is ambiguous. This receptor was taken from a girl aged 2-10 years with congenital amegakaryocytic thrombocytopenia, due to receive a stem cell transplant. Sequencing was performed on PBMCs, taken before TCRalphabeta/CD19-depleted stem cell transplant. CDR3 DNA: TGTGCCAGCAGCCAAGGAGGTCCTCTAGGCTACGAGCAGTACTTC. This codes for CASSQGGPLGYEQYF.